This T cell receptor (beta chain) was sequenced for a study of a mutant IDH1 vaccine in newly diagnosed glioma. Study-wide context: Once 4-6 weeks had passed after radiotherapy alone, vaccination started, or it started with temozolomide cycles. Visits designated V12 and V13 were conducted at weeks 35 and 47, respectively. Most had both radiotherapy and temozolomide beforehand; others had only one.

Described time point: week 47, end of study. Alongside topical imiquimod, each dose of vaccine comprised 300 ug of mutant IDH1 20-mer peptide. Turning to this clone: Its cognate antigen is unknown.

Profiled with immunoSEQ multiplex PCR; TCRdb holds only in-frame clones, not every one. This table has just over 60,000 clones, less than 90% appearing once. With 5 bases removed from V and 0 bases from J, the gap between germline ends came to 7 bases. The CDR3 length is 13 residues. The germline V gene has CDR1 SGHNT and CDR2 YENEEA. The sample in question was PBMCs, obtained from a glioma patient whose treatment included an IDH1 peptide vaccine. The chain is built from TRBV11-3 and TRBJ2-5, with D perhaps TRBD1 (5 bases). This TCR came from a man younger than 40 with glioma. DNA of the CDR3: TGTGCCAGCAGCAAGGGGTACCAAGAGACCCAGTACTTC. It is translated as CASSKGYQETQYF.